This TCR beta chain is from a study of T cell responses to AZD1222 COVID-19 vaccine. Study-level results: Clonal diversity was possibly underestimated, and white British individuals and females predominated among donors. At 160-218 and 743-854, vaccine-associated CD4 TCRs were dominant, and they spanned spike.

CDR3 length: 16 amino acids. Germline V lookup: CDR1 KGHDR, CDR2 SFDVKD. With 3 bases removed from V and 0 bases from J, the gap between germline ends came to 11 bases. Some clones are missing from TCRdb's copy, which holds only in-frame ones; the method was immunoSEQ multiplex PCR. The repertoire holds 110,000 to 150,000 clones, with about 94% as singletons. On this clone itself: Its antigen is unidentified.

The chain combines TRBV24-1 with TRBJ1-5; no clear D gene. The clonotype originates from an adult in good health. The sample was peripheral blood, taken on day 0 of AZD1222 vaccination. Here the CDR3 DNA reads TGTGCCACCAGTGATGGTCGCGGGGATAGCAATCAGCCCCAGCATTTT. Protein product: CATSDGRGDSNQPQHF.